Each of the 18 T cell receptor beta chains below was sequenced from the same sample in a study of CD8+ T cells in alopecia areata (dated by TCRdb to 2016 to 2019). Library preparation employed the immunoSEQ multiplex PCR assay. To provide template for TCR sequencing, every sample had RNA extracted and reverse transcribed into cDNA. TCRdb carries this immuneACCESS record with in-frame sequences only. Its versions omit some clonotypes, under half of them owing to an unresolved V gene in the studies checked, with the rest unexplained. The sample records 120,000 or so clones, 40% to 55% of which are singletons. The ten largest clones take up approximately 10% of the sample. The sequencing sample was made of NKG2D-low CD8+ T cells sorted from blood. According to the study, the label for this sample's cell subset or site signals: sorted CD8+ NKG2D-low blood T cells. These receptors were taken from a human donor with alopecia areata.

The table lists this clone with a few counts. The chain employs TRBV5-1 and TRBJ2-5; D might be TRBD1 (6 bases). Germline assignment: CDR1 SGHRS and CDR2 YFSETQ. The CDR3 is 14 amino acids. V was cut by 7 bases and J by 5 bases, with 18 bases left in between. DNA for the CDR3: TGCGCCAGCTGGCCAGGGGTTCTGGGGGAGACCCAGTACTTC. It yields the protein CASWPGVLGETQYF.

The CDR3 coding sequence is TGCGCCAGCAGCTTGGCCCCACGGAGCACTGAAGCTTTCTTT. Translating it yields CASSLAPRSTEAFF. The chain carries TRBV5-1 and TRBJ1-1; D remains ambiguous. This CDR3 contains 14 residues. V lost 0 bases to trimming and J lost 4 bases, with 10 bases between them. CDR1 and CDR2 (germline): SGHRS, YFSETQ.

The chain combines TRBV27 with TRBJ2-4, with 7 bases fitting TRBD1. V gave up 4 bases and J gave up 5 bases; unmatched junction bases: 5. Germline V gene sequence: CDR1 MNHEY, CDR2 SMNVEV (reference sequence). The CDR3 consists of 14 residues. The CDR3 nucleotides are TGTGCCAGCAGTTCTCAGGGGGACGAAAACATTCAGTACTTC. This codes for CASSSQGDENIQYF.

V usage is TRBV29-1 and J usage is TRBJ2-1; TRBD2 agrees at 15 bases. CDR3 size: 15 residues. The J segment lost 3 bases and the V segment lost 4 bases, leaving 1 base of the junction unmatched. The germline V gene encodes CDR1 SQVTM and CDR2 ANQGSEA. DNA of the CDR3: TGCAGCGTTGGGACTAGCGGGGGGGACTACAATGAGCAGTTCTTC. Translation gives CSVGTSGGDYNEQFF.

The chain combines TRBV5-1 with TRBJ2-5, with TRBD2 as a possible D gene (5 bases). This CDR3 is 13 amino acids long. The germline V gene has CDR1 SGHRS and CDR2 YFSETQ. V was cut by 5 bases and J by 4 bases, with 12 bases left in between. The CDR3 coding sequence is TGCGCCAGCAGACTGGAGGTGGGAGAGACCCAGTACTTC. Its translation: CASRLEVGETQYF.

The chain joins TRBV11-2 to TRBJ2-5; TRBD2 matches 9 bases. The CDR3 spans 15 residues. V lost 1 base to trimming and J lost 2 bases; unmatched junction nucleotides: 2. CDR1 is SGHAT and CDR2 is FQNNGV in the germline V gene. CDR3 sequence: CASSLVAGVQETQYF. CDR3 DNA sequence: TGTGCCAGCAGCTTAGTAGCGGGAGTTCAAGAGACCCAGTACTTC.

This chain uses TRBV29-1 with TRBJ2-7; 8 bases agree with TRBD1. V was pared by 1 base and J by 5 bases, with 4 bases of the junction left unmatched. Looked up from germline, CDR1 is SQVTM and CDR2 is ANQGSEA. The CDR3 is 13 residues long. The CDR3 spells CSVEGTGSHEQYF. The CDR3 DNA sequence: TGCAGCGTTGAAGGGACAGGGTCCCACGAGCAGTACTTC.

The rearrangement links TRBV28 to TRBJ1-1; D remains ambiguous. This CDR3 comprises 14 residues. CDR1 and CDR2 from the germline V gene are MDHEN and SYDVKM. The V gene lost 3 bases and the J gene lost 7 bases, with 15 bases spanning the gap. CDR3 nucleotide sequence: TGTGCCAGCAGTTTCTCTAATTCCCGAGATGAAGCTTTCTTT. Translated: CASSFSNSRDEAFF.

The gene calls are TRBV7-8 and TRBJ2-7; D perhaps matches TRBD1 (5 bases). Trimming left V 2 bases short and J 3 bases short, with 14 bases between. Germline values: CDR1 SGHVS, CDR2 FQNEAQ. CDR3 length: 15 residues. The CDR3 region is CASSLSDQGDYEQYF. CDR3 sequence (DNA): TGTGCCAGCAGCTTATCGGACCAGGGTGACTACGAGCAGTACTTC.

V and J are TRBV5-1 and TRBJ2-7; the match to TRBD2 covers 13 bases. The junction had 3 bases not matched to a gene; V was cut back by 0 bases and J by 3 bases. The CDR3 extends over 16 amino acids. Germline V gene sequence: CDR1 SGHRS, CDR2 YFSETQ. The chain's CDR3 is CASSLAGLAGDYEQYF. The CDR3 DNA follows: TGCGCCAGCAGCTTGGCCGGACTAGCGGGGGACTACGAGCAGTACTTC.

V usage is TRBV28 and J usage is TRBJ1-1; D ambiguous. Trimming stripped 11 bases from V and 1 base from J, with 14 bases between. The CDR3 totals 13 residues. In germline, CDR1 is MDHEN, CDR2 SYDVKM. The CDR3 region is CAHSVAENTEAFF. DNA of the CDR3: TGTGCCCATAGCGTGGCAGAGAACACTGAAGCTTTCTTT.

The CDR3 DNA reads as TGTGCCAGCAGTGTACCACGCGACAGGGTAGGACTCTACGAGCAGTACTTC. It is translated as CASSVPRDRVGLYEQYF. The V and J genes are TRBV2 and TRBJ2-7, with TRBD1 identical over 7 bases. Germline V gene lookup returns CDR1 SNHLY and CDR2 FYNNEI. The V gene end was trimmed by 4 bases and the J gene end by 3 bases; junction bases not matched to a gene: 15. The CDR3 runs to 17 residues. Full variable domain (missing parts from reference TRBV2 and TRBJ2-7): EPEVTQTPSHQVTQMGQEVILRCVPISNHLYFYWYRQILGQKVEFLVSFYNNEISEKSEIFDDQFSVERPDGSNFTLKIRSTKLEDSAMYFCASSVPRDRVGLYEQYFGPGTRLTVT.

Only a few counts were recorded for this clone. The chain recombines TRBV7-9 with TRBJ2-6; either TRBD1 or TRBD2 may fit D (5 bases each). The germline V gene has CDR1 SEHNR and CDR2 FQNEAQ (reference sequence). Trimming shortened V by 5 bases and J by 4 bases, and 15 bases separated the two germline ends. The CDR3 totals 16 residues. CDR3 protein: CASSGEKGTGANVLTF. The CDR3 DNA is TGTGCCAGCAGCGGGGAGAAGGGGACCGGGGCCAACGTCCTGACTTTC.

Concerning this clone: The sample holds other DNA sequences that translate to the same CDR3. The rearrangement uses TRBV5-1 and TRBJ1-1; possibly TRBD1 for D (6 bases). This CDR3 is built from 13 residues. The germline V and J ends were trimmed by 0 bases and 6 bases, with 9 bases remaining between them. In germline, CDR1 is SGHRS, CDR2 YFSETQ. The DNA of the CDR3 is TGCGCCAGCAGCTTGGCTGAGGGGGCTGAAGCTTTCTTT. Protein sequence: CASSLAEGAEAFF.

In this sample, this clone turned up a few times. Distinct nucleotide sequences in the sample also encode this CDR3. This sequence joins TRBV29-1 and TRBJ2-7, with TRBD1 as a possible D gene (7 bases). V dropped 4 bases and J dropped 3 bases, with 10 bases sitting between them. Germline CDR1 reads SQVTM; CDR2 reads ANQGSEA. The CDR3 loop spans 12 amino acids. The CDR3: CSVVQGGYEQYF. Written as DNA, the CDR3 is TGCAGCGTTGTTCAGGGGGGCTACGAGCAGTACTTC.

This chain links TRBV15 with TRBJ2-7; D not resolved. The V gene's germline CDR1 is LNHNV and CDR2 YYDKDF (reference sequence). The CDR3 is made up of 14 amino acids. The V and J ends lost 0 bases and 3 bases respectively, with 9 bases between them. CDR3 in DNA: TGTGCCACCAGCAGAGAGTTAGAGTACTACGAGCAGTACTTC. Protein: CATSRELEYYEQYF.

This clone was detected only a few times. The gene calls are TRBV29-1 and TRBJ2-7; 9 bases are shared with TRBD1. V trimming: 6 bases; J trimming: 2 bases; junction bases outside the gene matches: 5. Germline loops: CDR1 SQVTM, CDR2 ANQGSEA. This CDR3 contains 13 residues. CDR3 nucleotides: TGCAGCGTCCCGGGACAGGGTCCCTACGAGCAGTACTTC. Translating gives CSVPGQGPYEQYF.

The CDR3 bases are TGTGCCAGCCGGGACAGGTTACAAGAGACCCAGTACTTC. As protein: CASRDRLQETQYF. The chain is built from TRBV2 and TRBJ2-5; 8 bases agree with TRBD1. CDR3 size: 13 residues. J gave up 2 bases and V 8 bases, and 4 bases lay outside the gene matches. Germline V CDR1 and CDR2: SNHLY, FYNNEI.